The sequence of this T cell receptor (beta chain) was determined in a study of human thymus T cells. Using immunoSEQ multiplex PCR, the repertoire was profiled, and TCRdb retains in-frame clones only, with some absent. The sample holds tens of thousands of clones, roughly 95% seen once. Concerning this clone itself: As yet, its antigen is unknown.

Study-wide findings and caveats: Gene usage for V and J segments appeared biased in thymic and blood repertoires.

V shed 2 bases and J shed 4 bases, with 9 bases lying between them. The CDR3 extends over 14 amino acids. The germline CDR1 and CDR2 sequences are LNHDA and SQIVND (reference sequence). Resected material from corrective heart surgery provided the thymus tissue analysed. Congenital heart defects were the reason for the corrective surgery that the donors, healthy Finnish infants, were having. What was sequenced was thymus tissue. The chain recombines TRBV19 with TRBJ1-5; the D gene is possibly TRBD1 (6 bases). The receptor's source is a girl under three years old with a congenital heart defect but otherwise immunologically healthy. The CDR3 region has the DNA TGTGCCAGTAGTATACGGACAGAGAATCAGCCCCAGCATTTT. Translated: CASSIRTENQPQHF. The full variable domain, its missing parts supplied by reference TRBV19 and TRBJ1-5, is DGGITQSPKYLFRKEGQNVTLSCEQNLNHDAMYWYRQDPGQGLRLIYYSQIVNDFQKGDIAEGYSVSREKKESFPLTVTSAQKNPTAFYLCASSIRTENQPQHFGDGTRLSIL.